These T cell receptor beta chains were read from a single sample in a study of glioma-infiltrating T cells. From the multiplex PCR reads, TCRdb called clonotypes with MiXCR, one entry per CDR3 protein. The sample records some 18,000 distinct CDR3 sequences, 58% being singletons. Source material: glioma tissue, nonneoplastic brain tissue, or PBMCs (not recorded which). The source is a human donor with low-grade glioma or glioblastoma, undergoing nonglioma brain surgery, or in good health (not recorded which). CDR3s include the opening cysteine and the closing phenylalanine or tryptophan. The D gene is left open where the match is weak. Not every row has a clone size; where given, it reads once, few, many or a size class.

D: -; size: few; J: TRBJ1-6; V: TRBV20-1; CDR3: CSAPEPNGVINSPLHF; DNA: TGCAGTGCTCCTGAGCCTAATGGGGTAATAAATTCACCCCTCCACTTT
D: -; size: -; J: TRBJ1-5; V: TRBV19; CDR3: CASSSLQGFGNQPQHF; DNA: TGTGCCAGTAGTTCTCTCCAGGGCTTTGGCAATCAGCCCCAGCATTTT
D: -; size: few; J: TRBJ1-1; V: TRBV7-2; CDR3: CASSRGQLNTEAFF; DNA: TGTGCCAGCAGCCGTGGACAGTTGAACACTGAAGCTTTCTTT
D: TRBD1; size: -; J: TRBJ2-1; V: TRBV7-2; CDR3: CASRGTGGTNEQFF; DNA: TGTGCCAGCAGGGGGACAGGGGGGACCAATGAGCAGTTCTTC
D: TRBD2; size: -; J: TRBJ2-5; V: TRBV7-2; CDR3: CASSLGVGGETQYF; DNA: TGTGCCAGCAGCTTAGGAGTCGGGGGGGAGACCCAGTACTTC
D: TRBD2; size: -; J: TRBJ2-1; V: TRBV20-1; CDR3: CSARDPSGSNEQFF; DNA: TGCAGTGCTAGAGATCCAAGCGGGAGCAATGAGCAGTTCTTC
D: -; size: -; J: TRBJ1-1; V: TRBV5-1; CDR3: CASSLLGYQNTEAFF; DNA: TGCGCCAGCAGCTTGCTTGGGTACCAGAACACTGAAGCTTTCTTT
D: -; size: -; J: TRBJ1-1; V: TRBV2; CDR3: CASSDWDKYPEAFF; DNA: TGTGCCAGCAGTGATTGGGACAAGTATCCTGAAGCTTTCTTT
D: -; size: many; J: TRBJ2-7; V: TRBV7-6; CDR3: CASSLTAGIEEQYF; DNA: TGTGCCAGCAGCTTAACGGCAGGGATCGAGGAGCAGTACTTC
D: -; size: many; J: TRBJ2-3; V: TRBV11-2; CDR3: CASSPEIRADTQYF; DNA: TGTGCCAGCAGTCCTGAAATCAGGGCAGATACGCAGTATTTT
D: TRBD1; size: many; J: TRBJ2-5; V: TRBV10-3; CDR3: CAIRMGQGGQETQYF; DNA: TGTGCCATCAGAATGGGACAGGGCGGCCAAGAGACCCAGTACTTC
D: -; size: -; J: TRBJ2-1; V: TRBV6-1; CDR3: CASTTWGLNEQFF; DNA: TGTGCCAGTACTACCTGGGGGCTCAATGAGCAGTTCTTC
D: TRBD2; size: -; J: TRBJ2-1; V: TRBV20-1; CDR3: CSARLAGGRGEQFF; DNA: TGCAGTGCCCGACTAGCGGGAGGGCGGGGTGAGCAGTTCTTC
D: -; size: -; J: TRBJ2-6; V: TRBV7-9; CDR3: CASSVKVTLSGSNVLTF; DNA: TGTGCCAGCAGCGTCAAGGTAACCCTCTCTGGGTCCAACGTCCTGACTTTC
D: TRBD1; size: -; J: TRBJ2-3; V: TRBV6-6; CDR3: CASSYSQGAGDTQYF; DNA: TGTGCCAGCAGTTACTCACAGGGGGCGGGAGATACGCAGTATTTT
D: -; size: -; J: TRBJ2-1; V: TRBV6-2/TRBV6-3; CDR3: CASSDSSSHNDQFF; DNA: TGTGCCAGCAGTGACAGTTCTTCTCACAATGATCAGTTCTTC
D: TRBD1; size: -; J: TRBJ2-5; V: TRBV6-1; CDR3: CASSVTGLQETQYF; DNA: TGTGCCAGCAGTGTGACAGGGTTACAAGAGACCCAGTACTTC
D: TRBD2; size: many; J: TRBJ2-3; V: TRBV6-6; CDR3: CASSYLAGTSGTDTQYF; DNA: TGTGCCAGCAGTTACCTAGCCGGGACTAGCGGCACAGATACGCAGTATTTT
D: -; size: few; J: TRBJ1-1; V: TRBV6-2/TRBV6-3; CDR3: CASSYSGLNTEAFF; DNA: TGTGCCAGCAGTTACTCGGGCTTGAACACTGAAGCTTTCTTT
D: -; size: -; J: TRBJ1-1; V: TRBV11-1; CDR3: CASSLEGLGNTEAFF; DNA: TGTGCCAGCAGCTTAGAAGGGCTCGGGAACACTGAAGCTTTCTTT
D: -; size: -; J: TRBJ1-1; V: TRBV11-3; CDR3: CAVQRGEINTEAFF; DNA: TGTGCCGTTCAACGCGGGGAGATTAACACTGAAGCTTTCTTT